Here is one TCR beta chain with its context. Trimming at V came to 7 bases and at J to 10 bases, leaving 9 bases not matched to a gene. Germline V gene lookup returns CDR1 SGHTA and CDR2 FQGNSA. This CDR3 comprises 14 residues. Every isolated RNA sample was fully reverse transcribed, so sequencing captured expressed TCRB transcripts. Here immunoSEQ multiplex PCR was the method, and the copy in TCRdb shows in-frame clones only, minus some. Found here are 200,000 to 300,000 clones, about 70% of them singletons; the top ten hold approximately 0.053%. The sample belongs to a study of beta chain features in type 1 diabetes.

Input material: naive CD4+ T cells from blood. This receptor was identified in a young man in good health. The V and J genes are TRBV7-2 and TRBJ2-1; 11 bases line up with TRBD2. The CDR3 DNA sequence: TGTGCCAGCACGAGTACTAGCGGGAGAATCGAGCAGTTCTTC. The encoded protein is CASTSTSGRIEQFF. Based on the CDR3 plus reference TRBV7-2 and TRBJ2-1, the full variable domain is GAGVSQSPSNKVTEKGKDVELRCDPISGHTALYWYRQSLGQGLEFLIYFQGNSAPDKSGLPSDRFSAERTGGSVSTLTIQRTQQEDSAVYLCASTSTSGRIEQFFGPGTRLTVL.